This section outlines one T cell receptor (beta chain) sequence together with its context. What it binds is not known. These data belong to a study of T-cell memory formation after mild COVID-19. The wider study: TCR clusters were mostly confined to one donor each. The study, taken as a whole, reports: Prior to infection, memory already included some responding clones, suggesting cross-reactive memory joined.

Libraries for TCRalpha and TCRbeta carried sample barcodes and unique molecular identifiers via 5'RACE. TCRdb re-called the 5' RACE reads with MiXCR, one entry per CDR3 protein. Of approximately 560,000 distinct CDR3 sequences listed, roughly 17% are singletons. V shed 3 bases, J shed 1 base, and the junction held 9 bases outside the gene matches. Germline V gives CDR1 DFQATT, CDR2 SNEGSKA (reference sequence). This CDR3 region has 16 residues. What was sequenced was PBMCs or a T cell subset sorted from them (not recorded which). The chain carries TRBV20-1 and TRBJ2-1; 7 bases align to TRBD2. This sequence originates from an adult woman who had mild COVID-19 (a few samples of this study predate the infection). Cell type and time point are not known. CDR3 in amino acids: CSASSWRETSYNEQFF. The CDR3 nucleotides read TGCAGTGCTAGTTCCTGGCGGGAGACTTCCTACAATGAGCAGTTCTTC.